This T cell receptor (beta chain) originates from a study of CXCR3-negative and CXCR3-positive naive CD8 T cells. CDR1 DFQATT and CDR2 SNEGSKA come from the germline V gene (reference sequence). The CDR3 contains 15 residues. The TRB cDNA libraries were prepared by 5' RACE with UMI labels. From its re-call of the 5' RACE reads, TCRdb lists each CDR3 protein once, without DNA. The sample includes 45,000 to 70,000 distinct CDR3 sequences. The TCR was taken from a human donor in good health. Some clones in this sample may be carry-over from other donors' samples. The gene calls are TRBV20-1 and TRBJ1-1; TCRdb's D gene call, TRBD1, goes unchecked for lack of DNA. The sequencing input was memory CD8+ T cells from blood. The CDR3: CSARDSGGRETEAFF.